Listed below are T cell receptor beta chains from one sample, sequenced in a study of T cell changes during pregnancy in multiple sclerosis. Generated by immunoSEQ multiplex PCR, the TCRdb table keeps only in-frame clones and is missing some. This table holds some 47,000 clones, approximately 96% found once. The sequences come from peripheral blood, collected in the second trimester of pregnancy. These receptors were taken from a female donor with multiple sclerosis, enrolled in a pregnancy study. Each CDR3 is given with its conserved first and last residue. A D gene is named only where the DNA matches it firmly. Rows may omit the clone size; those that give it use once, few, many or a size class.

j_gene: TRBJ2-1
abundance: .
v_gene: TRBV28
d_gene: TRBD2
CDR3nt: TGTGCCAGCAGTCCCATTGGTAGCGGGAGGGGCAATGAGCAGTTCTTC
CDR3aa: CASSPIGSGRGNEQFF

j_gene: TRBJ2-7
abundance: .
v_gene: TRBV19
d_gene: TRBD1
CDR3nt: TGTGCCAGTAGTTCCGGGACAGCGAAATCCTACGAGCAGTACTTC
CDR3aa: CASSSGTAKSYEQYF

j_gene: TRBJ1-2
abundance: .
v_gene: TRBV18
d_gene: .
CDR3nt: TGTGCCAGCTCACCACCGCGGTGGACAAACCTCCCAGGCTACACCTTC
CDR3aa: CASSPPRWTNLPGYTF

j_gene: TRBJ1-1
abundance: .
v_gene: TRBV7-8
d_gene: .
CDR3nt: TGTGCCAGCAGCTTAGCGGGGGGTGCCACTGAAGCTTTCTTT
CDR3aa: CASSLAGGATEAFF

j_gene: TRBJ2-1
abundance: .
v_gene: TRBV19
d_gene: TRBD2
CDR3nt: TGTGCCAGTAGTATCCTGATAGCGGGAGGCTCCTACAATGAGCAGTTCTTC
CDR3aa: CASSILIAGGSYNEQFF

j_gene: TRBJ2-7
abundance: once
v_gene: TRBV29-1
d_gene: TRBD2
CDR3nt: TGCAGCGTTGGGGCTAGCGGGAGGAACGAGCAGTACTTC
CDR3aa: CSVGASGRNEQYF

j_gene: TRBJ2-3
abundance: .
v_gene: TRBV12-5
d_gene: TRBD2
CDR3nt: TGTGCTAGTGGTTTGGTACCCCTTGGACTAGCGGGACCCAGCACAGATACGCAGTATTTT
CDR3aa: CASGLVPLGLAGPSTDTQYF

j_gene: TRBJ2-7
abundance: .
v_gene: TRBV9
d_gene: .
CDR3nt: TGTGCCAGCAGCGTAGAGGGAGGAACTCCCTTAGAGGAGCAGTACTTC
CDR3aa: CASSVEGGTPLEEQYF

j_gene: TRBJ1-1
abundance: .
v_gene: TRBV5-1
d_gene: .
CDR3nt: TGCGCCAGCAGCTTGGTCGACAGTATGAACACTGAAGCTTTCTTT
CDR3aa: CASSLVDSMNTEAFF

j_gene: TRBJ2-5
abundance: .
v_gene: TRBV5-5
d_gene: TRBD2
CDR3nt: TGTGCCAGCAGCAGTACTAGCGGGAGCTGGGAGACCCAGTACTTC
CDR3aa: CASSSTSGSWETQYF

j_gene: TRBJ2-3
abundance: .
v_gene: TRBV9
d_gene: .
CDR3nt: TGTGCCAGCAGCGTAGGCGCGGGGGCAGTCACAGATACGCAGTATTTT
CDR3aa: CASSVGAGAVTDTQYF

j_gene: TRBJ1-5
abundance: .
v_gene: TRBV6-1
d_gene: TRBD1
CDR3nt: TGTGCCAGCACCATGAGGGACAGGAGTCAGCCCCAGCATTTT
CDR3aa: CASTMRDRSQPQHF

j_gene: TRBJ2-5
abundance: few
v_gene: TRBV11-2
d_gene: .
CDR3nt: TGTGCCAGCAGCCTTACTACACTGGTAGACCAAGAGACCCAGTACTTC
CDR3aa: CASSLTTLVDQETQYF

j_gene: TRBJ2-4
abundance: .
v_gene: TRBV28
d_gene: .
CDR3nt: TGTGCCAGCAGACGAAACAGGGAGAGGGTGGAGAGAGCCAAAAACATTCAGTACTTC
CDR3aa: CASRRNRERVERAKNIQYF

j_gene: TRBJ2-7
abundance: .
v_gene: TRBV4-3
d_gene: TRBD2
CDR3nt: TGCGCCAGCAGCCAAGAGTTGCCTAGCGGGGGGCCCTACGAGCAGTACTTC
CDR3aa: CASSQELPSGGPYEQYF

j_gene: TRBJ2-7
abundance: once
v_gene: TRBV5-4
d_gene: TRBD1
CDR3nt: TGTGCCAGCAGCTTCCCGACAGGGAATTTCCCCTACGAGCAGTACTTC
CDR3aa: CASSFPTGNFPYEQYF

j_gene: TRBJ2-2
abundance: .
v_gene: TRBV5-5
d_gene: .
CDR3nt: TGTGCCAGCAGCCTTGGGGCCGGGAACACCGGGGAGCTGTTTTTT
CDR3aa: CASSLGAGNTGELFF

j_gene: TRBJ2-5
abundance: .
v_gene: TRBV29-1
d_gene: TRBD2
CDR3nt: TGCAGCGTTGTTGGGACGGGGGGAGAGACCCAGTACTTC
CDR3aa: CSVVGTGGETQYF

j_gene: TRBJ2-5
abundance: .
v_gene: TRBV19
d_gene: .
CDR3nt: TGTGCCAGTAGGGATAGGGAGCGGGAGACCCAGTACTTC
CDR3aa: CASRDRERETQYF

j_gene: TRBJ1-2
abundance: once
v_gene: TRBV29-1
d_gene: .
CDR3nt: TGCAGCGTTGAAGATCGTGCGGGCTACTATGGCTACACCTTC
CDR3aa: CSVEDRAGYYGYTF

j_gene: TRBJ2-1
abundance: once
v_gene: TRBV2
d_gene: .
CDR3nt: TGTGCCAGCAGTGAAGTTAGCGGCAGATACAATGAGCAGTTCTTC
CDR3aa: CASSEVSGRYNEQFF

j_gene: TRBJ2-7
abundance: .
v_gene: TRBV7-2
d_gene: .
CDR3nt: TGTGCCAGCAGCCCTGAGGTACAAGCCTACGAGCAGTACTTC
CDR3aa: CASSPEVQAYEQYF

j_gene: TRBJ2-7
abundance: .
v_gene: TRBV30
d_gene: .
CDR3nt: TGTGCCTGGGTACCTGGACAGCTCTACGAGCAGTACTTC
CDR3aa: CAWVPGQLYEQYF

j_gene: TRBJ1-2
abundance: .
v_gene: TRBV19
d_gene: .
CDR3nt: TGTGCCAGTAGTATAGGGTCCAGGGCGAACTATGGCTACACCTTC
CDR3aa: CASSIGSRANYGYTF

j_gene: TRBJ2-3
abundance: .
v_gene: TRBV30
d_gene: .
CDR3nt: TGTGCCTGGAGTGTCCCCGGGGGCACAGATACGCAGTATTTT
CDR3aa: CAWSVPGGTDTQYF

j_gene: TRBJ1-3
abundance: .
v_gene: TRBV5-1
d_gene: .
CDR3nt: TGCGCCAGCAGCTTGTTCCCTGAACAGGGCTCTGGAAACACCATATATTTT
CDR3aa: CASSLFPEQGSGNTIYF

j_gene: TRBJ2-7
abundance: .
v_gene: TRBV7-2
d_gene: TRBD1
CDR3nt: TGTGCCAGCAGCTTAGTGAGGGGGCCTGGATACGAGCAGTACTTC
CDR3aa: CASSLVRGPGYEQYF

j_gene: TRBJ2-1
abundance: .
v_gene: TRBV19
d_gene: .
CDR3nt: TGTGCCAGCGGGGGCAATGAGCAGTTCTTC
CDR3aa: CASGGNEQFF

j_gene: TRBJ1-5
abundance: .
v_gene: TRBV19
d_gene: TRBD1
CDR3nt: TGTGCCAGTATCCATACAGGGGCTAGCAATCAGCCCCAGCATTTT
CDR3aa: CASIHTGASNQPQHF

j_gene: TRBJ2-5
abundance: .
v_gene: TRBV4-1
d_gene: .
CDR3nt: TGCGCCAGCAGCCTTTTGGGGGGGGCGAAGACCCAGTACTTC
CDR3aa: CASSLLGGAKTQYF

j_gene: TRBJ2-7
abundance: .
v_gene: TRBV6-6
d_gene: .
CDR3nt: TGTGCCAGCAGTTCCAGGGTGGGGGAGCAGTACTTC
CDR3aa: CASSSRVGEQYF

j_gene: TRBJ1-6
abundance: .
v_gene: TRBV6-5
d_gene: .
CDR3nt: TGTGCCAGCAGTTACGGGCAGTCGAGATCACCCCTCCACTTT
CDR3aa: CASSYGQSRSPLHF

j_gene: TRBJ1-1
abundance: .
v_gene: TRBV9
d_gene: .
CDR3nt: TGTGCCAGCAGCGTAGCGCAGCGTAACACTGAAGCTTTCTTT
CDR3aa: CASSVAQRNTEAFF

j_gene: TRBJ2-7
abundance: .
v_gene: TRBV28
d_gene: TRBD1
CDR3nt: TGTGCCAGCAGCCGGACAGGGGGCCGATCCTACGAGCAGTACTTC
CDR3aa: CASSRTGGRSYEQYF

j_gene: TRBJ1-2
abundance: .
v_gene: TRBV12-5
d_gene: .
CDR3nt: TGTGCTAGTGGTTTGGAACCCCAGGGGGGCTACACCTTC
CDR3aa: CASGLEPQGGYTF

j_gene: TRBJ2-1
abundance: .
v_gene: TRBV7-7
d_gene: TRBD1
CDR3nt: TGTGCCAGCAGCGTAATGGGACAGGGTTGGGATGAGCAGTTCTTC
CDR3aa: CASSVMGQGWDEQFF

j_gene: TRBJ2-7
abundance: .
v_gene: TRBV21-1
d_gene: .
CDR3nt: TGTGCCAGCAGCAAATCGCGACGGCAGGGGACCCCCTACGAGCAGTACTTC
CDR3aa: CASSKSRRQGTPYEQYF

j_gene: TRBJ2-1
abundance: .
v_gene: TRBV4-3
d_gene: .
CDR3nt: TGCGCCAGCAGTCAGTTAGCTTTTGTATACAATGAGCAGTTCTTC
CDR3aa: CASSQLAFVYNEQFF

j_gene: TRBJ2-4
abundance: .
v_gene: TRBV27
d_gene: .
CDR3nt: TGTGCCAGCAGTTCTCAACCCAGGGGTTACAAAAACATTCAGTACTTC
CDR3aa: CASSSQPRGYKNIQYF

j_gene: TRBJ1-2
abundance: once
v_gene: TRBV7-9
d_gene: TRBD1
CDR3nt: TGTGCCAGCAGCTGGGAACCGGGACAGGGGTTTGAGGGCTACACCTTC
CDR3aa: CASSWEPGQGFEGYTF

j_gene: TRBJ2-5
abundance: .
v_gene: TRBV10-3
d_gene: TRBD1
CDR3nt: TGTGCCATCAGTAGAGAGGGACAGGGAAGAAAGACCCAGTACTTC
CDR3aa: CAISREGQGRKTQYF

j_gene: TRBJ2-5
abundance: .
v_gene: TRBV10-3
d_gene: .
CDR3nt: TGTGCCATTAAGGACGGGGGTGTGGGTCAAGAGACCCAGTACTTC
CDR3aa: CAIKDGGVGQETQYF